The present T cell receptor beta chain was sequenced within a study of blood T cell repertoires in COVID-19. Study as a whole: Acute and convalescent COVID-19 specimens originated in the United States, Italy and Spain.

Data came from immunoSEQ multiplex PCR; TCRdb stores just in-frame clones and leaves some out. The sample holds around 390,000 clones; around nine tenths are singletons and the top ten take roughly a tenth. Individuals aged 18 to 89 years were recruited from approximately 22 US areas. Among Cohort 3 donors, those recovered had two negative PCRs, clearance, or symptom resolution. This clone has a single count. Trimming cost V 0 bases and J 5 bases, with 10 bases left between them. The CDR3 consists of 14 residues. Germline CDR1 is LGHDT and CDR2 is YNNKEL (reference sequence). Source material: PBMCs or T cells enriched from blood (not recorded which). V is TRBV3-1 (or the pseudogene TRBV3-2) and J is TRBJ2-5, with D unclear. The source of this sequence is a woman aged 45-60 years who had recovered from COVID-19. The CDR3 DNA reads TGTGCCAGCAGCCAAGAGTGGCCCGGGGAGACCCAGTACTTC. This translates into CASSQEWPGETQYF.